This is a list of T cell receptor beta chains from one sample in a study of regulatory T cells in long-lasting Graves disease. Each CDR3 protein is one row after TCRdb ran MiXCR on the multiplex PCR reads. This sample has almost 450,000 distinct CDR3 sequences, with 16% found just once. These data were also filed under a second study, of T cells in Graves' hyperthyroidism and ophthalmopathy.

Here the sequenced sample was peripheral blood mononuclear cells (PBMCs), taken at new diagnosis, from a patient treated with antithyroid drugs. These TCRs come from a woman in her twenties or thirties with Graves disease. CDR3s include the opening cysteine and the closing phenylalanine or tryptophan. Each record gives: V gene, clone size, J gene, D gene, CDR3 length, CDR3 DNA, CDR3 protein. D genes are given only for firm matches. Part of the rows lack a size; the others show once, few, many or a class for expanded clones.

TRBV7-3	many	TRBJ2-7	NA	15	TGTGCCAGCAGCTTCGAGACGCCCAGCTCCTACGAGCAGTACTTC	CASSFETPSSYEQYF
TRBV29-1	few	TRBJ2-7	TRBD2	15	TGCAGCGTTGAAAACGCGGGAGCCCCCAATTACGAGCAGTACTTC	CSVENAGAPNYEQYF
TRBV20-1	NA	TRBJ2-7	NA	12	TGCAGTGCTAGAGAGGGGGGAAACGAGCAGTACTTC	CSAREGGNEQYF
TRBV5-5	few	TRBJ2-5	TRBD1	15	TGTGCCAGCAGCTTGGAGGACAGGGGGCGCAGGGACCAGTACTTC	CASSLEDRGRRDQYF
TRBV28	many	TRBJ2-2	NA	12	TGTGCCAGCTACCGAGGCACCGGGGAGCTGTTTTTT	CASYRGTGELFF
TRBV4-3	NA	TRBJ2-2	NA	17	TGCGCCAGCAGCCTGAGACCAGCACAATCGAGCACCGGGGAGCTGTTTTTT	CASSLRPAQSSTGELFF
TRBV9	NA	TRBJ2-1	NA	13	TGTGCCAGCAGCGCCCCGACTAGAAATGAGCAGTTCTTC	CASSAPTRNEQFF
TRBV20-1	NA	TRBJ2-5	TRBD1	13	TGCAGTGCTCCGACAGGGGCACTGGAGACCCAGTACTTC	CSAPTGALETQYF
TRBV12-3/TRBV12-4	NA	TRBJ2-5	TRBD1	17	TGTGCCAGCAGTTTAGGCAGGGGGCCCTATGAAGTCGAGACCCAGTACTTC	CASSLGRGPYEVETQYF
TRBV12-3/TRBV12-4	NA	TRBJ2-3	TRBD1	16	TGTGCCAGCTCCCCGGGACAGGGCATTAGCACAGATACGCAGTATTTT	CASSPGQGISTDTQYF
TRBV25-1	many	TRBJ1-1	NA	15	TGTGCCAGCAGTGAATCGGCAGGAGAGAACACTGAAGCTTTCTTT	CASSESAGENTEAFF
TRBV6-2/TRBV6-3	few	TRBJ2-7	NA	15	TGTGCCAGCAGCCCCTTTGGGGGCGCTGGCTACGAGCAGTACTTC	CASSPFGGAGYEQYF
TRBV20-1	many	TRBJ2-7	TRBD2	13	TGCAGTGCTAGCCCGGGACTAGCCTACGAGCAGTACTTC	CSASPGLAYEQYF
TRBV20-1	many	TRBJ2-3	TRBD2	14	TGCAGTGCAGGACTAGCGGGAAAGTCATATACGCAGTATTTT	CSAGLAGKSYTQYF
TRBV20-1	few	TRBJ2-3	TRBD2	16	TGCAGTGCTAGGGGGGTGGTAGCGGGGTTAACAGATACGCAGTATTTT	CSARGVVAGLTDTQYF
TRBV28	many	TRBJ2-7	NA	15	TGTGCCAGCAGCCTCCCATCGACACCTTTCTACGAGCAGTACTTC	CASSLPSTPFYEQYF
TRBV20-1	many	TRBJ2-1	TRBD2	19	TGCAGTGCGGGAGTCTTCCCACTAGCGGGAGATTGGAGGGGCGATGAGCAGTTCTTC	CSAGVFPLAGDWRGDEQFF
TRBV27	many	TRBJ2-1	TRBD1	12	TGTGCCAGCAGGGGGACAGTGGATGAGCAGTTCTTC	CASRGTVDEQFF
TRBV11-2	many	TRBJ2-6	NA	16	TGTGCCAGCAGCTTAGATCGGGGGTCTGGGGCCAACGTCCTGACTTTC	CASSLDRGSGANVLTF